Included here is one T cell receptor beta chain sequence, with context. No antigen is known for it. The data are from a study of T cell responses to AZD1222 COVID-19 vaccine. Germline V CDR1 and CDR2: MGHRA, YSYEKL. Unmatched junction bases numbered 13, after V lost 3 bases and J lost 5 bases. This CDR3 is 18 amino acids long. Findings of the study overall: It was only 6 or 7 AZD1222 recipients who were seropositive at baseline. Spike-wide coverage was observed for vaccine-associated CD4 TCRs, with dominant responses at 160-218 and 743-854. The sample set comprised mostly white British donors with more females, and clonal diversity was possibly underestimated. Repertoires were obtained solely post-peak T cell response.

Data came from immunoSEQ multiplex PCR; TCRdb stores just in-frame clones and leaves some out. Of around 120,000 clones in the sample, 88% were seen once. The TCR originated in an adult in good health. The V call is TRBV4-1, the J call TRBJ2-2, with TRBD1 matching over 9 bases. Here the sequenced sample was peripheral blood, taken on day 0 of MenACWY control vaccination. CDR3 coding DNA: TGCGCCAGCAGCCAGACCGAGGGCGGGACAGGGCGGACCGGGGAGCTGTTTTTT. Protein product: CASSQTEGGTGRTGELFF.